A selection of T cell receptor beta chains follows, all from one sample in a study of cytomegalovirus exposure and HLA in healthy donors. TCRdb's copy holds only in-frame clones and misses some; the assay was immunoSEQ multiplex PCR. The repertoire consists of approximately 200,000 clones, with roughly 85% occurring once and the leading ten covering 2% to 2.5%. The sample was PBMCs. The receptors were gathered from a woman between 45 and 60 years old in good health and CMV-seronegative. The CDR3 runs from the conserved cysteine through the conserved F or W. The order of the fields is J gene, clone size, D gene, V gene, CDR3 protein, CDR3 DNA. A D gene is named only where the DNA matches it firmly. Some rows have no size entry. The others give once, few or many, or a class for an expanded clone.

TRBJ1-2 - - TRBV5-1 CASSQEGVGYGYTF TGCGCCAGCAGCCAAGAGGGAGTTGGGTATGGCTACACCTTC
TRBJ2-5 - - TRBV18 CASSPQGIGETQYF TGTGCCAGCTCACCTCAAGGTATCGGGGAGACCCAGTACTTC
TRBJ2-1 - - TRBV18 CASSPVYYNEQFF TGTGCCAGCTCACCAGTCTACTACAATGAGCAGTTCTTC
TRBJ2-1 - - TRBV7-9 CASSLAGVNEQFF TGTGCCAGCAGCTTAGCGGGAGTCAATGAGCAGTTCTTC
TRBJ2-1 once TRBD2 TRBV7-7 CASSAGLAGANEQFF TGTGCCAGCAGCGCAGGACTAGCGGGAGCCAATGAGCAGTTCTTC
TRBJ2-1 once - TRBV5-1 CASSTLQYNEQFF TGCGCCAGCAGCACCCTCCAGTACAATGAGCAGTTCTTC
TRBJ2-2 - - TRBV5-1 CASSWIQGTNTGELFF TGCGCCAGCAGCTGGATTCAGGGGACGAACACCGGGGAGCTGTTTTTT
TRBJ1-5 - TRBD1 TRBV30 CAWSAITGGPQHF TGTGCCTGGAGTGCGATAACAGGGGGACCCCAGCATTTT
TRBJ2-7 - TRBD2 TRBV6-5 CASSYSPLAGLDEQYF TGTGCCAGCAGTTACTCCCCTCTAGCGGGACTAGACGAGCAGTACTTC
TRBJ2-2 - TRBD2 TRBV28 CASSLFDLAGGPGELFF TGTGCCAGCAGTTTATTTGATCTAGCGGGAGGGCCCGGGGAGCTGTTTTTT
TRBJ1-1 - - TRBV13 CASSPRWHWDLAGGAEAFF TGTGCCAGCAGCCCAAGGTGGCACTGGGACCTCGCCGGGGGGGCTGAAGCTTTCTTT
TRBJ2-2 - - TRBV5-8 CASSLRTENTGELFF TGTGCCAGCAGCCTCCGGACAGAGAACACCGGGGAGCTGTTTTTT
TRBJ1-1 - - TRBV18 CASHLPTQGNTEAFF TGTGCCAGCCATTTGCCTACACAGGGGAACACTGAAGCTTTCTTT
TRBJ2-3 - - TRBV5-1 CASSLGQASDTQYF TGCGCCAGCAGCTTGGGACAGGCCTCAGATACGCAGTATTTT
TRBJ2-7 - TRBD1 TRBV7-2 CASSRQGTGGPYEQYF TGTGCCAGCAGTCGCCAAGGGACAGGGGGCCCCTACGAGCAGTACTTC
TRBJ1-4 - - TRBV28 CASSPGGSVEKLFF TGTGCCAGCAGCCCCGGGGGGAGCGTGGAAAAACTGTTTTTT
TRBJ2-7 - - TRBV11-3 CASSLDSSYEQYF TGTGCCAGCAGCTTAGACAGCTCCTACGAGCAGTACTTC
TRBJ2-7 few TRBD1 TRBV6-5 CASSYPGQASYEQYF TGTGCCAGCAGTTACCCCGGACAGGCCTCCTACGAGCAGTACTTC
TRBJ1-1 - TRBD1 TRBV27 CASSSRQGGGSAFF TGTGCCAGCAGTTCGAGACAGGGTGGCGGTTCAGCTTTCTTT
TRBJ1-5 - - TRBV27 CASSPLDGENQPQHF TGTGCCAGCAGTCCCCTCGACGGGGAGAATCAGCCCCAGCATTTT
TRBJ2-1 - - TRBV5-1 CASSREYNEQFF TGCGCCAGCAGCCGGGAATACAATGAGCAGTTCTTC
TRBJ2-1 - TRBD2 TRBV6-4 CASSVVAGCSYNEQFF TGTGCCAGCAGTGTCGTAGCGGGATGCTCCTACAATGAGCAGTTCTTC
TRBJ2-1 - TRBD2 TRBV5-1 CASSLGLAGYNEQFF TGCGCCAGCAGCCTAGGGCTAGCGGGATACAATGAGCAGTTCTTC
TRBJ1-1 - - TRBV28 CASSPNPQGVVVTEAFF TGTGCCAGCAGCCCCAATCCACAGGGTGTGGTGGTCACTGAAGCTTTCTTT
TRBJ1-5 few TRBD1 TRBV6-1 CASSETGNGNQPQHF TGTGCCAGCAGTGAGACAGGGAACGGCAATCAGCCCCAGCATTTT
TRBJ1-3 - - TRBV27 CASSSRGAGNTIYF TGTGCCAGCAGTTCCCGGGGGGCCGGAAACACCATATATTTT
TRBJ2-7 once TRBD2 TRBV19 CASSIDSPGLAGYYEQYF TGTGCCAGTAGTATAGATTCTCCCGGACTAGCGGGATACTACGAGCAGTACTTC
TRBJ2-7 once TRBD1 TRBV7-3 CASSLLGTAYSEQYF TGTGCCAGCAGCTTATTAGGGACAGCTTATTCCGAGCAGTACTTC
TRBJ1-3 - - TRBV2 CASSETRTVSGNTIYF TGTGCCAGCAGTGAGACCCGGACAGTCTCTGGAAACACCATATATTTT
TRBJ2-7 - - TRBV29-1 CSVLWGVSYEQYF TGCAGCGTTCTTTGGGGGGTTTCCTACGAGCAGTACTTC
TRBJ2-1 - - TRBV6-5 CASSYSKQGPYNEQFF TGTGCCAGCAGTTACTCGAAACAGGGACCCTACAATGAGCAGTTCTTC